This section outlines one TCR beta chain sequence together with its context. This specimen comes from a study of T cells expressing NK-cell markers. TCRdb reprocessed the 5' RACE reads and keeps a single row for each CDR3 protein, giving no DNA. Recorded for this sample: 500,000 to 700,000 distinct CDR3 sequences. Germline loops: CDR1 SGHDT, CDR2 YYEEEE. CDR3 size: 17 residues. Material: blood T cells: a sorted CD56 or NKG2C T cell subset, CD4+ or CD8+ T cells, or bulk PBMC T cells (not recorded which). This chain connects TRBV5-6 to TRBJ2-1; TCRdb designates TRBD1, a call that cannot be tested without DNA. This clonotype was obtained from a man between 18 and 35 years old in good health. The CDR3 sequence: CASSLAGGASSYNEQFF.